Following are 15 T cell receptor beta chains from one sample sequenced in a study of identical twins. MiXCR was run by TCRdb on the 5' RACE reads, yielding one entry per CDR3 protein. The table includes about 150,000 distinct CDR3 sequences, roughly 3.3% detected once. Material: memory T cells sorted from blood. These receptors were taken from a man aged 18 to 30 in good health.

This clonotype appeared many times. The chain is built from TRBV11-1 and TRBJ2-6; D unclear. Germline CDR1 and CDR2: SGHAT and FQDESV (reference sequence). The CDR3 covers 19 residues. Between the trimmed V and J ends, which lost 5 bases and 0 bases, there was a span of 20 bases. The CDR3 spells CASSPKRTVNYSGANVLTF. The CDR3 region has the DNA TGTGCCAGCAGCCCCAAAAGGACGGTAAATTACTCTGGGGCCAACGTCCTGACTTTC.

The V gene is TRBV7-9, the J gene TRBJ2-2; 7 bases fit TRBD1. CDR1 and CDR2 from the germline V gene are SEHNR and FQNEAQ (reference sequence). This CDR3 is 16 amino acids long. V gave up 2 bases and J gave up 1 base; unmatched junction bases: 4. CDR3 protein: CASSLLGTENTGELFF. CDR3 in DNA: TGTGCCAGCAGCTTATTGGGGACAGAGAACACCGGGGAGCTGTTTTTT.

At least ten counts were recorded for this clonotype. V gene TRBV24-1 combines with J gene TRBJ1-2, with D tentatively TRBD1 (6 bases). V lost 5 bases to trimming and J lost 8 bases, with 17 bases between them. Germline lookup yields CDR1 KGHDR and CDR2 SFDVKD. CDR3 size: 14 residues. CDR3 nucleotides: TGTGCCACCAGTGGGGACACCCACGCTGGAGGCTACACCTTC. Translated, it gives CATSGDTHAGGYTF.

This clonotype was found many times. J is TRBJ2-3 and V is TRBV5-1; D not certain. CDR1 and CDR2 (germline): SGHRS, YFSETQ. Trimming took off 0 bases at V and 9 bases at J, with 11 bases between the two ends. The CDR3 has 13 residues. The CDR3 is CASSLDGSDTQYF. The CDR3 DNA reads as TGCGCCAGCAGCTTGGACGGTTCGGACACGCAGTATTTT. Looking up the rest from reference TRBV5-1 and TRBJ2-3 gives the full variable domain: KAGVTQTPRYLIKTRGQQVTLSCSPISGHRSVSWYQQTPGQGLQFLFEYFSETQRNKGNFPGRFSGRQFSNSRSEMNVSTLELGDSALYLCASSLDGSDTQYFGPGTRLTVL.

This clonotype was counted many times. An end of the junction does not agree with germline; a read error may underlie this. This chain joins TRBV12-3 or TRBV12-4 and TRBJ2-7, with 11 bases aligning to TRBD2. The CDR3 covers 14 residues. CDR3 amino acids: CASSFSGRASEKYF. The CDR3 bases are TGTGCCAGCAGTTTTAGCGGGAGGGCCTCCGAGAAGTACTTC.

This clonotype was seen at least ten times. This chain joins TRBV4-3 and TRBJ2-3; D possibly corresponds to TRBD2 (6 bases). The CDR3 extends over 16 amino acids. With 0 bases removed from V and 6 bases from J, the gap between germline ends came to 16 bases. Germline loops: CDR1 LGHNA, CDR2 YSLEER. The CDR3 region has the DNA TGCGCCAGCAGCCAAGATAGTGGAAGGGCGGGGGATACGCAGTATTTT. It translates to CASSQDSGRAGDTQYF.

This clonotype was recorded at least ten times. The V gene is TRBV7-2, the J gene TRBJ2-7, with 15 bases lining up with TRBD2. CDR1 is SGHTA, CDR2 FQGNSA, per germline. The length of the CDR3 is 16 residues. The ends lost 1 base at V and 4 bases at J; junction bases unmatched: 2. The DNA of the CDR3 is TGTGCCAGCAGCTTAGAAGGGACTAGCGGGAGGTACGAGCAGTACTTC. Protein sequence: CASSLEGTSGRYEQYF.

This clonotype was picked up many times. This CDR3 reads CASSPLRAKSYNEQFF. The CDR3 DNA reads as TGTGCCAGCAGCCCCCTCAGGGCCAAATCCTACAATGAGCAGTTCTTC. This chain uses TRBV7-9 with TRBJ2-1; possible D gene TRBD1, 5 bases. V lost 5 bases, J lost 1 base, and 15 bases lay in between. The germline CDR1 and CDR2 sequences are SEHNR and FQNEAQ (reference sequence). CDR3 length: 16 amino acids. Together with reference TRBV7-9 and TRBJ2-1, the CDR3 gives the full variable domain: DTGVSQNPRHKITKRGQNVTFRCDPISEHNRLYWYRQTLGQGPEFLTYFQNEAQLEKSRLLSDRFSAERPKGSFSTLEIQRTEQGDSAMYLCASSPLRAKSYNEQFFGPGTRLTVL.

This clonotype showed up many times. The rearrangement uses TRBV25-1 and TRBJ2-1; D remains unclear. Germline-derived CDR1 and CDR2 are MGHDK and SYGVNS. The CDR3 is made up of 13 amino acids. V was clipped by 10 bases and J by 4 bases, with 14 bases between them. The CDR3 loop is CATDGVGYNEQFF. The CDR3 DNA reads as TGTGCCACAGACGGCGTGGGGTACAATGAGCAGTTCTTC.

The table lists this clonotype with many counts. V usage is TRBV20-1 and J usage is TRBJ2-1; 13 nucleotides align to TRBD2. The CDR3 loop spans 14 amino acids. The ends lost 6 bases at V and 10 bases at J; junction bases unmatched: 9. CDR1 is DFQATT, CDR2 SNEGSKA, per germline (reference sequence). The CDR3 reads CSAQLAGGPVEQFF. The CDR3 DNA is TGCAGTGCGCAACTAGCGGGAGGGCCCGTCGAGCAGTTCTTC.

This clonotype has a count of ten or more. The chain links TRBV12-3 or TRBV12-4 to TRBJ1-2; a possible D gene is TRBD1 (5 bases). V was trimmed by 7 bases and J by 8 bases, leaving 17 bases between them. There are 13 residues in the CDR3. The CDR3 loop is CASNQRGARGYTF. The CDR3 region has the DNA TGTGCCAGCAACCAGAGAGGGGCGCGAGGCTACACCTTC.

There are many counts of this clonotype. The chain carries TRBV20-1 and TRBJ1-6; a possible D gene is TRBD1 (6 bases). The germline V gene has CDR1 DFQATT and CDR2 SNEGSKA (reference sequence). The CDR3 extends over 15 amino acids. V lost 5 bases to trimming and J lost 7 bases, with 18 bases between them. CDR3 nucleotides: TGCAGTGCTCGAAGGACTGCTACAGGGAATTCACCCCTCCACTTT. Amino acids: CSARRTATGNSPLHF.

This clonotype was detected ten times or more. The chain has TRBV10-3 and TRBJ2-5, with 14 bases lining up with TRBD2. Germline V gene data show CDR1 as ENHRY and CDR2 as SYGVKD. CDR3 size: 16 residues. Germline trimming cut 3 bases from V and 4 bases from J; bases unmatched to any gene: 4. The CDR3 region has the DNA TGTGCCATCAGTGACGCCGGGACTAGCGGGAGAGAGACCCAGTACTTC. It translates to CAISDAGTSGRETQYF.

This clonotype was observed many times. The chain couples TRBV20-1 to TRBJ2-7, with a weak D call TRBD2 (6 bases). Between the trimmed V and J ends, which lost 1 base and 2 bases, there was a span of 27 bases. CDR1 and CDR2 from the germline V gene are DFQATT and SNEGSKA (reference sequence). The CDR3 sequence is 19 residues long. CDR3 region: CSARASGLARAYPTYEQYF. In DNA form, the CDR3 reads TGCAGTGCTAGAGCTTCGGGGCTAGCGCGGGCCTACCCTACCTACGAGCAGTACTTC.

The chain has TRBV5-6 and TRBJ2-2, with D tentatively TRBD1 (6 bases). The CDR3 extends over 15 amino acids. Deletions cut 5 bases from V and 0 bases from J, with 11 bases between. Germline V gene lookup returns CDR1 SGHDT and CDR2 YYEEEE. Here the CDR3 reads CASRAGQSNTGELFF. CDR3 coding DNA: TGTGCCAGCAGGGCCGGACAGTCGAACACCGGGGAGCTGTTTTTT.